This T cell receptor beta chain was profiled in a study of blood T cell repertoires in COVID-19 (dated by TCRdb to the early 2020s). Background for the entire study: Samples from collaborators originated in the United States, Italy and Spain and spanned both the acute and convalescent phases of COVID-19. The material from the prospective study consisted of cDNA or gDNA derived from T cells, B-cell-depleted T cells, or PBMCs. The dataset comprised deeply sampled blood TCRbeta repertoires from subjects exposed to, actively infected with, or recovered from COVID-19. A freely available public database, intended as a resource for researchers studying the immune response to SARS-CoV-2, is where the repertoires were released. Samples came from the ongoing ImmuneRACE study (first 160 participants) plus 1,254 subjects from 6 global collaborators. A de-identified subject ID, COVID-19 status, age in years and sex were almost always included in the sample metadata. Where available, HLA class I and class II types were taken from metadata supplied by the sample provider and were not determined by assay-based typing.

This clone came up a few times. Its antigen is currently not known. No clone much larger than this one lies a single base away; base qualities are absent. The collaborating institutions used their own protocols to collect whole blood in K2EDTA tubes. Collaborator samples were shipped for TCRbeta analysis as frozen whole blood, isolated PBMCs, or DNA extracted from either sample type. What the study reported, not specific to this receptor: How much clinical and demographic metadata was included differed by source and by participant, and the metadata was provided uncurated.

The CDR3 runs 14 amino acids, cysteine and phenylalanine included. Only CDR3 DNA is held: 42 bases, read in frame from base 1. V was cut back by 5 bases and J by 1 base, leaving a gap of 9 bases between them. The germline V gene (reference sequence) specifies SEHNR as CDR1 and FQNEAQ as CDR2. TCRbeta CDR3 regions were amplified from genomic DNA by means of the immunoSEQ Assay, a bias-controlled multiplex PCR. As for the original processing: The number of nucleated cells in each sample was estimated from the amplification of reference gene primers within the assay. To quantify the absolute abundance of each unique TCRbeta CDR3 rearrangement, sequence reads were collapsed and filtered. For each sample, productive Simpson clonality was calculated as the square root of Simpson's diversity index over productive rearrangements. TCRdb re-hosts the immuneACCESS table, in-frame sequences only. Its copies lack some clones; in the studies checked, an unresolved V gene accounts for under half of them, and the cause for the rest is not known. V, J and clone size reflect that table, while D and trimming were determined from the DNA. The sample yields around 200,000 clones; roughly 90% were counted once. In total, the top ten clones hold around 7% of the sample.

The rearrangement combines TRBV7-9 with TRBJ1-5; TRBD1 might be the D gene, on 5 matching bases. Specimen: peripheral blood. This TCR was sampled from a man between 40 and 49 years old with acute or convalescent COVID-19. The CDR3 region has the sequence CASSADSSNQPQHF. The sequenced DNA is TGTGCCAGCAGCGCCGACAGCAGCAATCAGCCCCAGCATTTT.